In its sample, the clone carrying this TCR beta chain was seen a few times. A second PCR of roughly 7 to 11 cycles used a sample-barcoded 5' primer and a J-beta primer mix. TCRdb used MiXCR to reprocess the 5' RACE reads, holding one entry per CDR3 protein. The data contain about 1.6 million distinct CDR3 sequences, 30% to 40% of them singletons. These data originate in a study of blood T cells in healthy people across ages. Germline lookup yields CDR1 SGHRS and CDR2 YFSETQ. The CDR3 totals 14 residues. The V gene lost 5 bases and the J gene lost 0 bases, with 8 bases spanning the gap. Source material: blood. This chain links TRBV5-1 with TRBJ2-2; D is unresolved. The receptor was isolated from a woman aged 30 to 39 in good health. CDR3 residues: CASRKNPNTGELFF. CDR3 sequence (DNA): TGCGCCAGCAGGAAGAATCCGAACACCGGGGAGCTGTTTTTT. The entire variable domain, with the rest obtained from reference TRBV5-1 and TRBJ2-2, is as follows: KAGVTQTPRYLIKTRGQQVTLSCSPISGHRSVSWYQQTPGQGLQFLFEYFSETQRNKGNFPGRFSGRQFSNSRSEMNVSTLELGDSALYLCASRKNPNTGELFFGEGSRLTVL.